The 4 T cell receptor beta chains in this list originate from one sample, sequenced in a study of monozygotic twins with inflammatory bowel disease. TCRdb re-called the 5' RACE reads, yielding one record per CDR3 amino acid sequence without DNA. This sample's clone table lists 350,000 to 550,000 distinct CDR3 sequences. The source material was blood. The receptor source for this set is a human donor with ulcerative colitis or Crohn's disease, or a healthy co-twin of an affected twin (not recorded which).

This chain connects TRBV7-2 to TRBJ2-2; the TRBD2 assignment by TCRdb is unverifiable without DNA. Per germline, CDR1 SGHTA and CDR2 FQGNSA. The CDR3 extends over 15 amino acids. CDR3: CASTGTSGRGGELFF. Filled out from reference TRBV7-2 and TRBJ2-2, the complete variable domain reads GAGVSQSPSNKVTEKGKDVELRCDPISGHTALYWYRQSLGQGLEFLIYFQGNSAPDKSGLPSDRFSAERTGGSVSTLTIQRTQQEDSAVYLCASTGTSGRGGELFFGEGSRLTVL.

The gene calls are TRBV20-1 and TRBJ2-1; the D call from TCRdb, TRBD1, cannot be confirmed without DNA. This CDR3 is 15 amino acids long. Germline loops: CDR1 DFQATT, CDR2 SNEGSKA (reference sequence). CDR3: CSARTPSGFTNEQFF.

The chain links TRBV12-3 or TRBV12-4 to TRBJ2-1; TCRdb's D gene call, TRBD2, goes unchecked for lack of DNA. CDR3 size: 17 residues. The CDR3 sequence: CASTWGRVESSYNEQFF.

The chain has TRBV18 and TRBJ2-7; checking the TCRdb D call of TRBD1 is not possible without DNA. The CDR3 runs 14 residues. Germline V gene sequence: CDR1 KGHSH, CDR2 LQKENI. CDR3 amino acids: CASSPTASPGEQYF.